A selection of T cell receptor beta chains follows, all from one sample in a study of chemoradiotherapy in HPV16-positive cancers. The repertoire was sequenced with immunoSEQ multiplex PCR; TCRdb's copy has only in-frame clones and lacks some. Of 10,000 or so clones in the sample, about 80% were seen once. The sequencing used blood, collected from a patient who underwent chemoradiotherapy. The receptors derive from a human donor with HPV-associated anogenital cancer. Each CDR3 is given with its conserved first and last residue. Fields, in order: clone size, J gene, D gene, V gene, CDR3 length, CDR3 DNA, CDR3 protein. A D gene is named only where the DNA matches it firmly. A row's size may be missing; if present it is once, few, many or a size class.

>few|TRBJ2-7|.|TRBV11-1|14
TGTGCCAGCAGCTTAATTGGGGTTTCCTACGAGCAGTACTTC
CASSLIGVSYEQYF
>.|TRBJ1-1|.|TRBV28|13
TGTGCCAGCAGTCACCGACAGTTCACTGAAGCTTTCTTT
CASSHRQFTEAFF
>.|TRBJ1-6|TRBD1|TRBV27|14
TGTGCCAGCAGGGGGACAGGGAGTGGTTCACCCCTCCACTTT
CASRGTGSGSPLHF
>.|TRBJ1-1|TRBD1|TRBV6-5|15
TGTGCCAGCAGTGGCAGGACAGGGTTGAACACTGAAGCTTTCTTT
CASSGRTGLNTEAFF
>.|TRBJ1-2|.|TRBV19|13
TGTGCCAGTAGTCCGGGACCCCGCTATGGCTACACCTTC
CASSPGPRYGYTF
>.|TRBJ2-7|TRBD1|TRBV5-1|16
TGCGCCAGCAGCTTGGAGGACAGGGGGCCACCACACGAGCAGTACTTC
CASSLEDRGPPHEQYF
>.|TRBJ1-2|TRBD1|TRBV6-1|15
TGTGCCAGCGCCTTAAGGGGGCTTTCTTGGGATGGCTACACCTTC
CASALRGLSWDGYTF
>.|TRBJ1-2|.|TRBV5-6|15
TGTGCCAGCAGCTTGGAATTTTCAGAGGCCTATGGCTACACCTTC
CASSLEFSEAYGYTF
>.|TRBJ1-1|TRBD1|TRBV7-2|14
TGTGCCAGCAGCCGTGGGGACAGGGGGCGCTTGGCTTTCTTT
CASSRGDRGRLAFF
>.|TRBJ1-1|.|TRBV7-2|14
TGTGCCAGCAGCTCCCCGGGGGGGAACACTGAAGCTTTCTTT
CASSSPGGNTEAFF
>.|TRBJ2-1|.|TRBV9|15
TGTGCCAGCAGCGTAGGAAGGGCTAGGAGGAATGAGCAGTTCTTC
CASSVGRARRNEQFF
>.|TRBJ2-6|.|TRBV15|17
TGTGCCACCAGCTTACCTCTACAGGGTTCTGGGGCCAACGTCCTGACTTTC
CATSLPLQGSGANVLTF
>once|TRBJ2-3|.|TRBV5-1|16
TGCGCCAGCAGCCGAGGGACTTCACATGGCACAGATACGCAGTATTTT
CASSRGTSHGTDTQYF